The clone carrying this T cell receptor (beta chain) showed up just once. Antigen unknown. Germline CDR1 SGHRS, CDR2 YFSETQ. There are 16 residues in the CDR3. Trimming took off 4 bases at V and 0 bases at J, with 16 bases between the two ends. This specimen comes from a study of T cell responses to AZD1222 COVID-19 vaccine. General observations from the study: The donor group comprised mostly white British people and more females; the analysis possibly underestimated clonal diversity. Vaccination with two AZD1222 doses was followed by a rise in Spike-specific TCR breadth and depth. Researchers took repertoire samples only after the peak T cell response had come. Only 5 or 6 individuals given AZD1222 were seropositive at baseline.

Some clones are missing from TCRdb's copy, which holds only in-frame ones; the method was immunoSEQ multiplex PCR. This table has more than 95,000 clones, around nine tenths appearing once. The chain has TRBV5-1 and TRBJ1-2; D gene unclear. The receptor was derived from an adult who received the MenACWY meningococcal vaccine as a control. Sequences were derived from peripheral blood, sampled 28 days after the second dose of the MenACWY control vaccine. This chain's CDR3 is CASSTRTGPTNYGYTF. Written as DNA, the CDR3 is TGCGCCAGCAGCACCCGGACTGGACCTACTAACTATGGCTACACCTTC. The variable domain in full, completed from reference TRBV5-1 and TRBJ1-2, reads KAGVTQTPRYLIKTRGQQVTLSCSPISGHRSVSWYQQTPGQGLQFLFEYFSETQRNKGNFPGRFSGRQFSNSRSEMNVSTLELGDSALYLCASSTRTGPTNYGYTFGSGTRLTVV.